The clone carrying this T cell receptor beta chain was seen a handful of times. The sample belongs to a study of T-cell reconstitution after alpha-beta-depleted transplantation in children. The library targeted TCRbeta and was prepared with unique molecular identifiers. TCRdb processed the PCR reads anew with MiXCR; each CDR3 protein has one entry. The sample lists about 830,000 distinct CDR3 sequences; approximately 15% were seen once. This CDR3 is built from 17 residues. V dropped 0 bases and J dropped 4 bases, with 18 bases sitting between them. Germline CDR1 and CDR2: KGHSH and LQKENI. The specimen comprised PBMCs, mostly from graft donor cells, sampled 360 days after TCRalphabeta/CD19-depleted stem cell transplant. The chain combines TRBV18 with TRBJ1-1; maybe TRBD1 (5 bases). This sequence was found in a male patient aged 10-17 years who had a stem cell transplant for acute lymphoblastic leukemia, so the T cells may come from the graft donor. For the CDR3, the DNA is TGTGCCAGCTCACCACCGCGTCCAGGGCAGAAGGTCACTGAAGCTTTCTTT. Its protein product is CASSPPRPGQKVTEAFF.